Listed below are T cell receptor beta chains from one sample, sequenced in a study of monozygotic twins with inflammatory bowel disease. Using the 5' RACE reads, TCRdb records one entry per CDR3 protein without DNA. The sample shows 350,000 to 550,000 distinct CDR3 sequences, and roughly 2.2% sits with its ten largest clones. The sample was blood. Receptors originate from a human donor with ulcerative colitis or Crohn's disease, or a healthy co-twin of an affected twin (not recorded which). CDR3s include the opening cysteine and the closing phenylalanine or tryptophan.

>TRBV18|TRBJ2-7
CASSRDPEGEQYF
>TRBV12-3/TRBV12-4|TRBJ1-1
CASSLDRGLRNTEAFF
>TRBV4-2|TRBJ2-1
CASSQARGDPYNEQFF
>TRBV9|TRBJ1-2
CASSEWDRANYGYTF
>TRBV10-3|TRBJ2-1
CATATGSSYNEQFF
>TRBV20-1|TRBJ1-5
CSARDQAGGVQPQHF
>TRBV7-8|TRBJ1-4
CASSLDSGEKLFF
>TRBV4-3|TRBJ1-1
CASSQRTGGRTEAFF
>TRBV3-1|TRBJ1-4
CASSQRTGGDEKLFF
>TRBV5-1|TRBJ2-7
CASSRGTGNYEQYF
>TRBV10-3|TRBJ2-3
CAISDVLRPDTGSGTSGRDTQYF
>TRBV19|TRBJ1-1
CASSMGGQGTEAFF
>TRBV7-2|TRBJ2-3
CASSISGAGTDTQYF
>TRBV7-7|TRBJ2-1
CASSPIVSTSGGDNEQFF
>TRBV29-1|TRBJ1-1
CSVLTGQNTEAFF
>TRBV15|TRBJ2-1
CATSFRDTYNEQFF
>TRBV9|TRBJ2-3
CASSVRGVADTQYF
>TRBV20-1|TRBJ1-1
CSARDGGRRPLVYTEAFF
>TRBV5-1|TRBJ1-5
CASSLMGESNQPQHF
>TRBV7-9|TRBJ1-4
CASRREPVANEKLFF
>TRBV4-2|TRBJ2-1
CASSQDWTGSSYNEQFF
>TRBV20-1|TRBJ2-7
CSARGQGVSEQYF
>TRBV6-1|TRBJ2-3
CASSTGTSFRTDTQYF
>TRBV3-1|TRBJ2-1
CASSQEVGGRNEQFF
>TRBV7-9|TRBJ1-2
CASSFGQGAAYGYTF
>TRBV7-3|TRBJ2-1
CASSQTGASVPYNEQFF
>TRBV19|TRBJ1-5
CASTPEGTSQPQHF
>TRBV29-1|TRBJ2-1
CSVEVVWAPNDEQFF
>TRBV7-2|TRBJ2-5
CASSSLAQETQYF
>TRBV2|TRBJ1-5
CASSQESREPQHF
>TRBV3-1|TRBJ2-5
CASSQARKETQYF
>TRBV20-1|TRBJ2-3
CSASGTGSTDTQYF
>TRBV5-1|TRBJ2-2
CASSFEGATGELFF
>TRBV7-6|TRBJ2-1
CASSPSSLATQNNEQFF
>TRBV28|TRBJ1-4
CASSSRVPREPNEKLFF
>TRBV5-5|TRBJ1-1
CASSHIPLQEEAFF
>TRBV7-9|TRBJ2-6
CASSLGPGSGANVLTF
>TRBV7-8|TRBJ2-1
CASSPPRGLSYNEQFF
>TRBV6-5|TRBJ1-5
CASLLGELGNQPQHF
>TRBV28|TRBJ2-1
CASRSIAGNSYNEQFF
>TRBV15|TRBJ1-6
CATSREPAQGADMDSPLHF
>TRBV4-1|TRBJ2-7
CASSQVDGGLDEQYF